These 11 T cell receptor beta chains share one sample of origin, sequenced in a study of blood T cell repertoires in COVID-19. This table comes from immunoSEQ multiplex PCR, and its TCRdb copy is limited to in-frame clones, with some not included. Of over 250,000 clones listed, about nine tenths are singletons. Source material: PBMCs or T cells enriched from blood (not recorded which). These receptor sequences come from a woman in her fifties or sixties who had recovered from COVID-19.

The CDR3 reads CASSRRTEAFF. DNA for the CDR3: TGCGCCAGCAGCCGCCGGACTGAAGCTTTCTTT. This chain links TRBV4-1 with TRBJ1-1; D not resolved. Germline V gene sequence: CDR1 MGHRA, CDR2 YSYEKL. CDR3 length: 11 amino acids. V was clipped by 4 bases and J by 5 bases, with 5 bases between them.

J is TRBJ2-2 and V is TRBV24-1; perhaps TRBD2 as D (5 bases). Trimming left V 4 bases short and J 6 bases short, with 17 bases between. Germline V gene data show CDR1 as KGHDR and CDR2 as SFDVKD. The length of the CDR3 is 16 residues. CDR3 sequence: CATSDSTRGRAGELFF. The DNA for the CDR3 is TGTGCCACCAGTGACTCAACTAGAGGTCGGGCCGGGGAGCTGTTTTTT.

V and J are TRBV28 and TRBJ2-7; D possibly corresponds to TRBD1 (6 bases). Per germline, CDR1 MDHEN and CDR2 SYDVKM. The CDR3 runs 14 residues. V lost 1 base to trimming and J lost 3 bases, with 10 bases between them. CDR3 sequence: CASSLSLGGYEQYF. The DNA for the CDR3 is TGTGCCAGCAGTTTATCCCTAGGGGGCTACGAGCAGTACTTC.

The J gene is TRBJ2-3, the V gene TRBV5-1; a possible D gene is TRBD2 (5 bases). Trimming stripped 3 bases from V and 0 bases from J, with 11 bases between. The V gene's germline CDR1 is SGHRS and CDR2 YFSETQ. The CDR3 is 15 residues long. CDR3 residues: CASSSRRTSTDTQYF. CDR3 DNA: TGCGCCAGCAGCTCGAGACGGACTAGCACAGATACGCAGTATTTT.

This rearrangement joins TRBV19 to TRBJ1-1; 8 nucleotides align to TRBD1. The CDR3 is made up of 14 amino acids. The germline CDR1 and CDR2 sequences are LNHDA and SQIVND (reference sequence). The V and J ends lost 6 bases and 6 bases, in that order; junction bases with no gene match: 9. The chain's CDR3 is CASRATGAVAEAFF. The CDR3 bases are TGTGCCAGTAGGGCGACAGGGGCGGTCGCTGAAGCTTTCTTT.

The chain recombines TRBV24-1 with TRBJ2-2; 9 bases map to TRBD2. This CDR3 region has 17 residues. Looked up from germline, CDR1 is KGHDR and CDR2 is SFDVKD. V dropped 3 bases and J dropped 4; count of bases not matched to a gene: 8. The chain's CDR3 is CATSDPIAGVGTGELFF. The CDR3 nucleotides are TGTGCCACCAGTGATCCCATAGCGGGAGTCGGCACCGGGGAGCTGTTTTTT.

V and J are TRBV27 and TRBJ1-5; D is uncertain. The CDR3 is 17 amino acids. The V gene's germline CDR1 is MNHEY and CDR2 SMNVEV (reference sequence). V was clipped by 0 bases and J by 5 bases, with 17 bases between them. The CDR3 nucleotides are TGTGCCAGCAGTTTATCAGGTTGGTTGAGGGAAGATCAGCCCCAGCATTTT. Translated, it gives CASSLSGWLREDQPQHF.

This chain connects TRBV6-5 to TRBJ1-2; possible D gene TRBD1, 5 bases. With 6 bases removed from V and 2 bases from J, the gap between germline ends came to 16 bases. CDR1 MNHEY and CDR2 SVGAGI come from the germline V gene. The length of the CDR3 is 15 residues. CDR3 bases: TGTGCCAGCAGAAAAGGGGCAGTTGAGAACTATGGCTACACCTTC. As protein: CASRKGAVENYGYTF.

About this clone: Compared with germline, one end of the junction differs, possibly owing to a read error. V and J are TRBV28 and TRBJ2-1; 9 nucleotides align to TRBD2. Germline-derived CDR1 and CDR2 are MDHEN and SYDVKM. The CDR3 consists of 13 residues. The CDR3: CASSLAGGLALIF. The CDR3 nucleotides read TGTGCCAGCAGTTTAGCGGGCGGACTAGCGTTGATCTTC. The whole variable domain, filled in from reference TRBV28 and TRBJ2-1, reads DVKVTQSSRYLVKRTGEKVFLECVQDMDHENMFWYRQDPGLGLRLIYFSYDVKMKEKGDIPEGYSVSREKKERFSLILESASTNQTSMYLCASSLAGGLALIFGPGTRLTVL.

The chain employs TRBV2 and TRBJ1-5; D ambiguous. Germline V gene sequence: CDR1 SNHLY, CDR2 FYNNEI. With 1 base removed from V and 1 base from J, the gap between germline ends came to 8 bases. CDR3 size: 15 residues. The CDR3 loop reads CASSEDSLSNQPQHF. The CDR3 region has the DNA TGTGCCAGCAGTGAAGACAGTTTGAGCAATCAGCCCCAGCATTTT.

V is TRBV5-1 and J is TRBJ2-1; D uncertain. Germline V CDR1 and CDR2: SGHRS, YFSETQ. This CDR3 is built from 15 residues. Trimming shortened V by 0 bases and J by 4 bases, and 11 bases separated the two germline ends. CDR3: CASSLEAVEYNEQFF. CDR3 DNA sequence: TGCGCCAGCAGCTTGGAGGCAGTGGAGTACAATGAGCAGTTCTTC.